These 22 T cell receptor beta chains came from one sample sequenced in a study of T cell responses to AZD1222 COVID-19 vaccine (dated by TCRdb to the early 2020s). Receptor amplification or capture employed the immunoSEQ multiplex PCR assay. TCRdb carries this immuneACCESS record with in-frame sequences only. Its versions omit some clonotypes, under half of them owing to an unresolved V gene in the studies checked, with the rest unexplained. Here the sample has over 110,000 clones; about 90% occur a single time. Roughly 10% of the sample goes to the ten largest clones. In the paper's terms, the time point label means: about 28 days (+/-7) after the second vaccine dose. The starting material was peripheral blood, obtained 28 days after the second AZD1222 dose. The receptors were sampled from an adult who received the AZD1222 COVID-19 vaccine.

V gene TRBV5-6 combines with J gene TRBJ1-2; no reliable D call. The CDR3 totals 15 residues. Germline assignment: CDR1 SGHDT and CDR2 YYEEEE. Trimming stripped 1 base from V and 1 base from J, with 11 bases between. The CDR3 region is CASSLPQTRNYGYTF. CDR3 in DNA: TGTGCCAGCAGCTTGCCGCAAACACGTAACTATGGCTACACCTTC. The full variable domain, its missing parts supplied by reference TRBV5-6 and TRBJ1-2, is DAGVTQSPTHLIKTRGQQVTLRCSPKSGHDTVSWYQQALGQGPQFIFQYYEEEERQRGNFPDRFSGHQFPNYSSELNVNALLLGDSALYLCASSLPQTRNYGYTFGSGTRLTVV.

The chain has TRBV9 and TRBJ1-5, with D unclear. CDR1 and CDR2 (germline): SGDLS, YYNGEE. Trimming removed 4 bases at V and 4 bases at J, with 9 bases between. This CDR3 is 13 amino acids long. Here the CDR3 reads CASSRVGNQPQHF. CDR3 in DNA: TGTGCCAGCAGCAGGGTAGGGAATCAGCCCCAGCATTTT.

The chain has TRBV19 and TRBJ2-3, with D perhaps TRBD1 (6 bases). V was clipped by 8 bases and J by 2 bases, with 14 bases between them. Germline V gene lookup returns CDR1 LNHDA and CDR2 SQIVND (reference sequence). CDR3 length: 14 residues. The CDR3 loop is CASLGGSHTDTQYF. The CDR3 DNA reads as TGTGCCAGTCTAGGGGGTTCCCACACAGATACGCAGTATTTT.

In its sample, this clone was seen once. The chain carries TRBV7-9 and TRBJ1-1; D remains unclear. There are 14 residues in the CDR3. Germline-derived CDR1 and CDR2 are SEHNR and FQNEAQ (reference sequence). V lost 4 bases to trimming and J lost 1 base, with 10 bases between them. In nucleotides, the CDR3 is TGTGCCAGCAGCTCTACTCGGGGGAACACTGAAGCTTTCTTT. Encoded protein: CASSSTRGNTEAFF.

This clone was seen a single time. The chain combines TRBV18 with TRBJ1-2; D unresolved. Trimming cost V 6 bases and J 5 bases, with 16 bases left between them. Per germline, CDR1 KGHSH and CDR2 LQKENI. The CDR3 extends over 14 amino acids. DNA for the CDR3: TGTGCCAGCTCTCGGACCCTGGAGCTGTATGGCTACACCTTC. Amino acid sequence: CASSRTLELYGYTF.

The chain combines TRBV11-2 with TRBJ2-4, with 7 bases identical to TRBD1. V lost 3 bases and J lost 6; bases outside the gene matches: 2. The V gene's germline CDR1 is SGHAT and CDR2 FQNNGV. CDR3 size: 13 residues. The CDR3 DNA reads as TGTGCCAGCAGCTTGGACAGGACAAACATTCAGTACTTC. As protein: CASSLDRTNIQYF.

This sequence joins TRBV6-5 and TRBJ2-1; D not resolved. CDR3 length: 15 residues. CDR1 is MNHEY, CDR2 SVGAGI, per germline. The germline V and J ends were trimmed by 4 bases and 5 bases, with 15 bases remaining between them. The CDR3 region is CASSWAPEAHNEQFF. CDR3 coding DNA: TGTGCCAGCAGTTGGGCGCCCGAAGCCCACAATGAGCAGTTCTTC.

CDR3 residues: CASSPQRGSISEAFF. For the CDR3, the DNA is TGTGCCAGCTCACCACAGAGGGGGAGTATCTCTGAAGCTTTCTTT. V is TRBV18 and J is TRBJ1-1; D perhaps matches TRBD1 (6 bases). Trimming stripped 1 base from V and 6 bases from J, with 15 bases between. This CDR3 comprises 15 residues. Germline CDR1 reads KGHSH; CDR2 reads LQKENI. The full variable domain, with the rest looked up from reference TRBV18 and TRBJ1-1, is NAGVMQNPRHLVRRRGQEARLRCSPMKGHSHVYWYRQLPEEGLKFMVYLQKENIIDESGMPKERFSAEFPKEGPSILRIQQVVRGDSAAYFCASSPQRGSISEAFFGQGTRLTVV.

CDR3 sequence reads: CASIAAGAQFF. The DNA for the CDR3 is TGTGCCAGCATCGCAGCGGGGGCCCAGTTCTTC. The chain carries TRBV3-1 (or the pseudogene TRBV3-2) and TRBJ2-1; 8 bases are shared with TRBD2. In germline, CDR1 is LGHDT, CDR2 YNNKEL (reference sequence). Germline trimming cut 7 bases from V and 13 bases from J; bases unmatched to any gene: 6. This CDR3 is 11 amino acids long.

This clone was recorded a few times. The chain joins TRBV29-1 to TRBJ1-5; 8 bases fit TRBD1. Germline CDR1 reads SQVTM; CDR2 reads ANQGSEA. The CDR3 covers 13 residues. V was clipped by 4 bases and J by 4 bases; unmatched bases: 3. For the CDR3, the DNA is TGCAGCGTTGGACAGGGGTCAAATCAGCCCCAGCATTTT. Translation gives CSVGQGSNQPQHF.

The V gene is TRBV25-1, the J gene TRBJ2-3; D possibly uses TRBD1 or TRBD2 (5 bases each). This CDR3 is 11 amino acids long. V was shortened by 10 bases and J by 4 bases, with 9 bases between the two germline ends. Germline CDR1 reads MGHDK; CDR2 reads SYGVNS. CDR3 loop: CATLGADTQYF. Here the CDR3 DNA reads TGTGCCACCCTGGGGGCAGATACGCAGTATTTT.

V is TRBV12-3 or TRBV12-4 and J is TRBJ1-2; D is perhaps TRBD1 (6 bases). The V gene lost 2 bases and the J gene lost 5 bases, with 9 bases spanning the gap. The CDR3 runs to 13 residues. The CDR3 spells CASSLSGEYGYTF. As DNA, the CDR3 is TGTGCCAGCAGTTTATCAGGGGAGTATGGCTACACCTTC.

V gene TRBV4-3 combines with J gene TRBJ2-1; 9 nucleotides agree with TRBD1. The CDR3 totals 14 residues. CDR1 and CDR2 from the germline V gene are LGHNA and YSLEER. J gave up 7 bases and V 8 bases, and 9 bases lay outside the gene matches. The CDR3 region is CASGRDREGNEQFF. The CDR3 DNA follows: TGCGCCAGCGGCCGGGACAGGGAAGGGAATGAGCAGTTCTTC.

The genes are TRBV30 and TRBJ2-1, with D perhaps TRBD2 (6 bases). The germline V gene encodes CDR1 GTSNPN and CDR2 SVGIG (reference sequence). Trimming took off 3 bases at V and 10 bases at J, with 19 bases between the two ends. This CDR3 has 14 amino acids. The CDR3 nucleotides are TGTGCCTGGAGGGCCGGGACTTTAGAACGGGAGCAGTTCTTC. Its protein product is CAWRAGTLEREQFF.

V gene TRBV3-1 (or the pseudogene TRBV3-2) combines with J gene TRBJ2-7, with 13 bases identical to TRBD2. J lost 5 bases, V lost 1 base, and 11 bases had no gene match. The CDR3 extends over 18 amino acids. Germline CDR1 and CDR2: LGHDT and YNNKEL (reference sequence). CDR3 DNA sequence: TGTGCCAGCAGCCAAGTAGGGACTAGCGGGGCTCCGGGCCACGAGCAGTACTTC. This encodes CASSQVGTSGAPGHEQYF.

This sequence joins TRBV5-6 and TRBJ1-1; no clear D gene. V lost 0 bases, J lost 0 bases, and 9 bases lay in between. This CDR3 has 15 residues. CDR1 is SGHDT, CDR2 YYEEEE, per germline. This CDR3 reads CASSLVGRMNTEAFF. The DNA of the CDR3 is TGTGCCAGCAGCTTGGTAGGACGGATGAACACTGAAGCTTTCTTT.

The chain is built from TRBV3-1 (or the pseudogene TRBV3-2) and TRBJ1-1; D is unresolved. CDR1 and CDR2 from the germline V gene are LGHDT and YNNKEL (reference sequence). The length of the CDR3 is 14 residues. The ends were cut back, 3 bases at V and 0 bases at J, with 8 bases in the middle. The CDR3 here is CASSQEDLNTEAFF. CDR3 nucleotides: TGTGCCAGCAGCCAGGAGGACCTGAACACTGAAGCTTTCTTT.

This clone has only one observation. The V and J genes are TRBV27 and TRBJ1-1; D unresolved. Trimming removed 2 bases at V and 0 bases at J, with 16 bases between. CDR1 MNHEY and CDR2 SMNVEV come from the germline V gene (reference sequence). The CDR3 consists of 17 residues. The CDR3 DNA is TGTGCCAGCAGTTTAAGGGTCAGTACTGCTTTGAACACTGAAGCTTTCTTT. This sequence encodes CASSLRVSTALNTEAFF.

The rearrangement links TRBV12-3 or TRBV12-4 to TRBJ2-1; 7 bases fit TRBD1. V lost 6 bases and J lost 12; bases outside the gene matches: 11. The CDR3 loop spans 13 amino acids. Written as DNA, the CDR3 is TGTGCCAGCAGCCAAGGGGGCCCCAGAGGGCAGTTCTTC. It encodes CASSQGGPRGQFF.

This clone was recorded once. V is TRBV18 and J is TRBJ2-1; the match to TRBD2 covers 16 bases. This CDR3 region has 17 residues. CDR1 is KGHSH and CDR2 is LQKENI in the germline V gene. V shed 3 bases, J shed 8 bases, and the junction held 7 bases outside the gene matches. The CDR3: CASSPGTSGGASDEQFF. CDR3 nucleotides: TGTGCCAGCTCACCCGGGACTAGCGGGGGGGCCTCGGATGAGCAGTTCTTC.

V usage is TRBV19 and J usage is TRBJ1-2, with TRBD1 identical over 7 bases. V shed 4 bases, J shed 4 bases, and the junction held 6 bases outside the gene matches. The CDR3 extends over 14 amino acids. CDR1 and CDR2 from the germline V gene are LNHDA and SQIVND (reference sequence). The CDR3: CASSKGQNPYGYTF. The CDR3 nucleotides read TGTGCCAGTAGTAAGGGACAGAACCCCTATGGCTACACCTTC.

The V gene is TRBV4-1, the J gene TRBJ1-1; D uncertain. Germline loops: CDR1 MGHRA, CDR2 YSYEKL. The CDR3 runs to 14 residues. With 4 bases removed from V and 2 bases from J, the gap between germline ends came to 11 bases. CDR3 coding DNA: TGCGCCAGCAGCCCCCAGGCCAGCAACACTGAAGCTTTCTTT. Translating gives CASSPQASNTEAFF.